The rows below give T cell receptor beta chains drawn from one sample of a study of blood T cell repertoires in COVID-19. TCRdb's table, derived via immunoSEQ multiplex PCR, lists solely in-frame clones and lacks some. Of about 210,000 clones in the sample, roughly 80% are singletons; the top ten hold roughly 6.7%. Sequenced input: peripheral blood. Receptors were obtained from a woman between 70 and 85 years old with acute or convalescent COVID-19. CDR3s include the opening cysteine and the closing phenylalanine or tryptophan. The D gene is left open where the match is weak. Rows give clone size only sometimes, using once, few, many, or a class for an expanded clone.

clone size	V gene	D gene	J gene	CDR3 protein	CDR3 DNA
-	TRBV5-1	-	TRBJ1-1	CASSLDYTEAFF	TGCGCCAGCAGCTTGGACTACACTGAAGCTTTCTTT
-	TRBV6-5	TRBD2	TRBJ2-1	CASRASGGSYNEQFF	TGTGCCAGCAGAGCTTCGGGGGGTTCTTACAATGAGCAGTTCTTC
many	TRBV7-2	-	TRBJ2-5	CASSPRPPGETQYF	TGTGCCAGCAGCCCGCGACCCCCGGGAGAGACCCAGTACTTC
few	TRBV7-2	-	TRBJ1-2	CASSQTTVPHGYTF	TGTGCCAGCAGCCAGACGACAGTTCCCCATGGCTACACCTTC
-	TRBV7-2	-	TRBJ2-6	CASSLGTGRGANVLTF	TGTGCCAGCAGCTTAGGAACAGGGAGAGGGGCCAACGTCCTGACTTTC
-	TRBV3-1/TRBV3-2	-	TRBJ1-2	CASSFPGTPGAISGYTF	TGTGCCAGCAGCTTCCCCGGGACCCCAGGGGCGATCTCCGGCTACACCTTC
-	TRBV7-2	TRBD1	TRBJ2-3	CASSTTGTTGSSTDTQYF	TGTGCCAGCAGCACCACCGGTACGACAGGGAGCAGCACAGATACGCAGTATTTT
-	TRBV6-5	-	TRBJ2-2	CASSYGTGRNTGELLF	TGTGCCAGCAGTTACGGTACAGGGCGGAACACCGGGGAGCTGCTTTTT
-	TRBV7-8	TRBD2	TRBJ2-3	CASSRGLAGGSDTQYF	TGTGCCAGCAGCCGAGGACTAGCGGGGGGGTCAGATACGCAGTATTTT
-	TRBV6-5	TRBD2	TRBJ2-1	CASRDSGGYEQFF	TGTGCCAGCAGAGATAGCGGGGGCTATGAGCAGTTCTTC
-	TRBV6-5	TRBD1	TRBJ1-1	CASGKTGENTEAFF	TGTGCCAGCGGAAAGACAGGGGAGAACACTGAAGCTTTCTTT
-	TRBV4-2	TRBD1	TRBJ1-2	CASSQWDRVSYGYTF	TGTGCCAGCAGCCAATGGGACAGAGTATCCTATGGCTACACCTTC
-	TRBV4-2	TRBD2	TRBJ2-5	CASSQATSGGQETQYF	TGTGCCAGCAGCCAAGCGACTAGCGGGGGACAAGAGACCCAGTACTTC
-	TRBV3-1/TRBV3-2	TRBD1	TRBJ1-4	CASSRDRDEKLFF	TGTGCCAGCAGCCGGGACAGGGATGAAAAACTGTTTTTT
-	TRBV5-1	TRBD1	TRBJ1-4	CASSAGGQGGNEKLFF	TGCGCCAGCAGCGCCGGAGGACAGGGAGGGAATGAAAAACTGTTTTTT
-	TRBV7-2	TRBD1	TRBJ1-4	CASSWTGGANEKLFF	TGTGCCAGCAGCTGGACAGGGGGAGCGAATGAAAAACTGTTTTTT
-	TRBV5-4	-	TRBJ2-2	CASSPGVSAVNTGELFF	TGTGCCAGCAGCCCCGGAGTTTCAGCGGTGAACACCGGGGAGCTGTTTTTT
-	TRBV5-6	-	TRBJ2-1	CASSLLLDEQFF	TGTGCCAGCAGCTTGTTACTGGATGAGCAGTTCTTC
once	TRBV10-3	TRBD2	TRBJ2-3	CAISDAGGKTDTQYF	TGTGCCATCAGTGACGCGGGGGGGAAAACAGATACGCAGTATTTT
-	TRBV5-4	-	TRBJ1-4	CASSYGDNEKLFF	TGTGCCAGCAGCTACGGAGATAATGAAAAACTGTTTTTT
-	TRBV10-3	-	TRBJ1-5	CAISESGSGGRRQPQHF	TGTGCCATCAGTGAGTCGGGTTCGGGGGGCAGGAGGCAGCCCCAGCATTTT
-	TRBV7-2	TRBD2	TRBJ2-3	CASSSNRGGATDTQYF	TGTGCCAGCAGCTCCAATCGCGGGGGGGCGACAGATACGCAGTATTTT
few	TRBV6-5	-	TRBJ1-6	CASSPDRINSPLHF	TGTGCCAGCAGCCCCGACAGGATCAATTCACCCCTCCACTTT
once	TRBV19	-	TRBJ1-2	CASSTQRLNYGYTF	TGTGCCAGTAGTACCCAGCGTCTTAACTATGGCTACACCTTC
-	TRBV5-4	-	TRBJ1-2	CASSLENSNYGYTF	TGTGCCAGCAGCTTGGAGAACTCCAACTATGGCTACACCTTC
-	TRBV25-1	-	TRBJ2-5	CASSVRDGETQYF	TGTGCCAGCAGTGTCAGGGATGGAGAGACCCAGTACTTC